These 20 T cell receptor beta chains came from one sample sequenced in a study of T cell changes during pregnancy in multiple sclerosis. Repertoires were generated with immunoSEQ multiplex PCR, while TCRdb's copy carries only in-frame clones and drops some. The data hold roughly 70,000 clones, with approximately 90% observed a single time. The sample here was peripheral blood, taken in the third trimester of pregnancy. The receptors were sampled from a female donor with multiple sclerosis, enrolled in a pregnancy study.

The V and J genes are TRBV10-3 and TRBJ2-1; 9 nucleotides line up with TRBD2. Germline V lookup: CDR1 ENHRY, CDR2 SYGVKD. The CDR3 extends over 15 amino acids. The V and J ends lost 4 bases and 7 bases, in that order; junction bases with no gene match: 8. The CDR3 nucleotides read TGTGCCATCAGTGTAGTAGCGGGAGTCGGTAATGAGCAGTTCTTC. Its protein product is CAISVVAGVGNEQFF.

This clone turned up a few times. V and J are TRBV7-9 and TRBJ1-2, with D unresolved. Trimming stripped 3 bases from V and 3 bases from J, with 5 bases between. The CDR3 extends over 12 amino acids. Germline lookup yields CDR1 SEHNR and CDR2 FQNEAQ (reference sequence). The CDR3 sequence: CASSFQYYGYTF. CDR3 nucleotides: TGTGCCAGCAGCTTCCAATACTATGGCTACACCTTC.

The sample holds one count of this clone. The chain couples TRBV9 to TRBJ1-1; TRBD1 might be the D (5 bases). Germline V CDR1 and CDR2: SGDLS, YYNGEE. Trimming removed 0 bases from V and 8 bases from J, with 14 bases in between. The CDR3 is 14 amino acids. CDR3 nucleotides: TGTGCCAGCAGCGTAGACGCAGGGATATTGGAAGCTTTCTTT. It specifies CASSVDAGILEAFF.

The V call is TRBV27, the J call TRBJ2-3, with D possibly TRBD1 on 6 matching bases. Germline lookup yields CDR1 MNHEY and CDR2 SMNVEV (reference sequence). The CDR3 consists of 16 residues. The ends were cut back, 3 bases at V and 3 bases at J, with 16 bases in the middle. This CDR3 reads CASSLVGTMITDTQYF. In DNA, the CDR3 is TGTGCCAGCAGTTTGGTGGGGACAATGATTACAGATACGCAGTATTTT.

The CDR3 sequence: CAWSQGPTAGETQYF. CDR3 DNA sequence: TGTGCCTGGAGCCAAGGACCAACCGCGGGAGAGACCCAGTACTTC. The V gene is TRBV30, the J gene TRBJ2-5, with D perhaps matching TRBD2 (5 bases). CDR1 and CDR2 from the germline V gene are GTSNPN and SVGIG (reference sequence). V lost 3 bases to trimming and J lost 4 bases, with 18 bases between them. The CDR3 has 15 residues.

This clone was picked up one time. V is TRBV19 and J is TRBJ2-7; 9 nucleotides match TRBD2. V was clipped by 3 bases and J by 3 bases; unmatched bases: 6. The CDR3 is made up of 15 amino acids. Per the germline V gene, CDR1 is LNHDA and CDR2 is SQIVND (reference sequence). CDR3 amino acids: CASSIGLAGSYEQYF. The CDR3 DNA follows: TGTGCCAGTAGTATTGGCCTAGCGGGAAGCTACGAGCAGTACTTC.

The chain recombines TRBV5-5 with TRBJ1-1; perhaps TRBD1 as D (5 bases). V lost 5 bases and J lost 4, with 12 bases in between. CDR3 length: 13 amino acids. The germline CDR1 and CDR2 sequences are SGHKS and YYEKEE (reference sequence). CDR3 DNA: TGTGCCAGCAGACCCGGGGGGGGCACTGAAGCTTTCTTT. It codes for CASRPGGGTEAFF.

The CDR3 sequence is CAFDGQGFAPLHF. The CDR3 coding sequence is TGTGCCTTCGATGGGCAGGGCTTTGCACCCCTCCACTTT. The V gene is TRBV30, the J gene TRBJ1-6; tentative D call: TRBD1 (5 bases). The CDR3 loop spans 13 amino acids. In germline, CDR1 is GTSNPN, CDR2 SVGIG (reference sequence). The V end was cut by 7 bases, the J end by 11 bases, with 18 bases between. The full variable domain, completed using reference TRBV30 and TRBJ1-6, is SQTIHQWPATLVQPVGSPLSLECTVEGTSNPNLYWYRQAAGRGLQLLFYSVGIGQISSEVPQNLSASRPQDRQFILSSKKLLLSDSGFYLCAFDGQGFAPLHFGNGTRLTVT.

J is TRBJ2-2 and V is TRBV7-9; the D gene is possibly TRBD2 (6 bases). Germline values: CDR1 SEHNR, CDR2 FQNEAQ (reference sequence). The ends were cut back, 1 base at V and 1 base at J, with 10 bases in the middle. This CDR3 has 16 residues. CDR3 sequence reads: CASSLVLALNTGELFF. For the CDR3, the DNA is TGTGCCAGCAGCTTAGTCCTAGCGCTGAACACCGGGGAGCTGTTTTTT.

The V and J genes are TRBV6-1 and TRBJ2-7; a possible D gene is TRBD2 (5 bases). CDR3 length: 15 residues. CDR1 and CDR2 (germline): MNHNS, SASEGT. Deletions cut 5 bases from V and 0 bases from J, with 14 bases between. CDR3 nucleotide sequence: TGTGCCAGCAGTTCGGAGAGCGGTAGCTCCTACGAGCAGTACTTC. This encodes CASSSESGSSYEQYF.

The V and J genes are TRBV4-3 and TRBJ1-2; no reliable D call. Germline-derived CDR1 and CDR2 are LGHNA and YSLEER. This CDR3 is built from 14 residues. With 1 base removed from V and 0 bases from J, the gap between germline ends came to 6 bases. The DNA of the CDR3 is TGCGCCAGCAGCCAAGGGCAATCTAACTATGGCTACACCTTC. It is translated as CASSQGQSNYGYTF.

The V and J genes are TRBV5-1 and TRBJ1-5; 10 positions match TRBD1. Trimming cost V 4 bases and J 4 bases; bases outside gene matches: 14. The CDR3 sequence is 18 residues long. Per germline, CDR1 SGHRS and CDR2 YFSETQ. The CDR3 protein is CASSRWGSGTGVNQPQHF. The CDR3 region has the DNA TGCGCCAGCAGCCGATGGGGCTCCGGGACAGGGGTTAATCAGCCCCAGCATTTT.

The chain recombines TRBV5-5 with TRBJ2-7, with D hard to call. Germline CDR1 and CDR2: SGHKS and YYEKEE (reference sequence). This CDR3 comprises 15 residues. V was shortened by 0 bases and J by 3 bases, with 13 bases between the two germline ends. The DNA for the CDR3 is TGTGCCAGCAGCTTGGATTACGGCCGCGGCTACGAGCAGTACTTC. It is translated as CASSLDYGRGYEQYF. Based on the CDR3 plus reference TRBV5-5 and TRBJ2-7, the full variable domain is DAGVTQSPTHLIKTRGQQVTLRCSPISGHKSVSWYQQVLGQGPQFIFQYYEKEERGRGNFPDRFSARQFPNYSSELNVNALLLGDSALYLCASSLDYGRGYEQYFGPGTRLTVT.

The sample holds a few counts of this clone. This chain joins TRBV25-1 and TRBJ1-2; possibly TRBD1 for D (5 bases). The CDR3 contains 12 residues. The V gene's germline CDR1 is MGHDK and CDR2 SYGVNS. V was pared by 7 bases and J by 6 bases, with 12 bases between. The DNA of the CDR3 is TGTGCCAGCATGCGAGACAGCCATGGCTACACCTTC. Its protein product is CASMRDSHGYTF.

This rearrangement joins TRBV15 to TRBJ2-5, with 7 bases identical to TRBD1. Trimming removed 1 base from V and 5 bases from J; junction bases left unmatched: 10. CDR3 length: 16 amino acids. Germline V gene lookup returns CDR1 LNHNV and CDR2 YYDKDF (reference sequence). The DNA for the CDR3 is TGTGCCACCAGCAGAGGGGGCACGACAGGGACGGAGACCCAGTACTTC. This sequence encodes CATSRGGTTGTETQYF.

Worth noting for this clone: The limits of the CDR3 on the DNA are not certain, so only TCRdb's listed CDR3 is given. This sequence joins TRBV6-1 and TRBJ1-2. Germline assignment: CDR1 MNHNS and CDR2 SASEGT. The length of the CDR3 is 17 amino acids, counting both ends. CDR3 region: CASSELSFGSGDYGYTF.

The rearrangement joins TRBV7-2 to TRBJ1-1; no clear D gene. Germline V gene sequence: CDR1 SGHTA, CDR2 FQGNSA. This CDR3 contains 16 residues. V shed 7 bases and J shed 0 bases, with 18 bases lying between them. The CDR3 sequence: CASNFRVAPLNTEAFF. Here the CDR3 DNA reads TGTGCCAGCAACTTTCGGGTCGCACCCCTGAACACTGAAGCTTTCTTT.

This rearrangement joins TRBV7-9 to TRBJ2-7, with TRBD2 identical over 8 bases. This CDR3 contains 15 residues. With V trimmed by 4 bases and J by 2 bases, 7 bases remained unmatched. Per germline, CDR1 SEHNR and CDR2 FQNEAQ (reference sequence). The CDR3, as DNA: TGTGCCAGCAGCTCGTGGAGCGGGAGTGCCTACGAGCAGTACTTC. Protein sequence: CASSSWSGSAYEQYF.

The V and J genes are TRBV30 and TRBJ1-1, with 7 bases identical to TRBD1. CDR1 is GTSNPN and CDR2 is SVGIG in the germline V gene (reference sequence). CDR3 length equals 14 residues. J gave up 6 bases and V 2 bases, and 9 bases lay outside the gene matches. The CDR3 is CAWSLVIGTAEAFF. Here the CDR3 DNA reads TGTGCCTGGAGTCTTGTAATCGGGACAGCTGAAGCTTTCTTT.

This rearrangement joins TRBV6-1 to TRBJ1-2, with a possible D match to TRBD1 (6 bases). The CDR3 is 15 amino acids. Trimming cost V 4 bases and J 4 bases, with 16 bases left between them. Germline CDR1 and CDR2: MNHNS and SASEGT. Here the CDR3 DNA reads TGTGCCAGCAGTGGCGCCCCGGGACACAGCTATGGCTACACCTTC. This translates into CASSGAPGHSYGYTF.